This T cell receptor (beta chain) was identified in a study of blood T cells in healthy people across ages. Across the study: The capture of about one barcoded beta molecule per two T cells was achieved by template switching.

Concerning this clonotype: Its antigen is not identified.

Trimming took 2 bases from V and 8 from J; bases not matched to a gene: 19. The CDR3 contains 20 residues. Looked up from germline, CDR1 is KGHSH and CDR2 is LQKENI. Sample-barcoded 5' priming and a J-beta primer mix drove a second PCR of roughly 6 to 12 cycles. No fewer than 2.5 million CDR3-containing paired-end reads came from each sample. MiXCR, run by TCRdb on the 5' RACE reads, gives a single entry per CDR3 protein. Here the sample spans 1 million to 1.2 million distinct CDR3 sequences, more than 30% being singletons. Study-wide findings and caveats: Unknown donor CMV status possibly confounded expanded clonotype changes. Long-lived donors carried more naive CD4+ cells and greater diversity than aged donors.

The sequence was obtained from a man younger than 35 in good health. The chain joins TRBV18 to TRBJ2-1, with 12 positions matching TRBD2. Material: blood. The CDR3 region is CASSPKIGTSGLPEEDEQFF. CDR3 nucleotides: TGTGCCAGCTCACCAAAGATAGGGACTAGCGGGCTACCGGAGGAGGATGAGCAGTTCTTC.